Listed below are T cell receptor beta chains from one sample, sequenced in a study of shared clonotypes between healthy human individuals. Only in-frame clones appear in the TCRdb table, and some are missing; sequencing was by immunoSEQ multiplex PCR. Of roughly 2,300,000 clones in the sample, 80% to 95% are singletons; the top ten hold more than 0.35%. Specimen: naive CD4+ T cells from PBMCs. These receptors were taken from a young man in good health. Some clones in this sample may be carry-over from other donors' samples. Each CDR3 is given with its conserved first and last residue. D genes are given only for firm matches. Not every row has a clone size; where given, it reads once, few, many or a size class.

abundance	v_gene	j_gene	d_gene	CDR3nt	CDR3aa
-	TRBV4-2	TRBJ1-2	TRBD1	TGTGCCAGCAGCCGGGGACAGGGCTATGGCTACACCTTC	CASSRGQGYGYTF
-	TRBV7-9	TRBJ2-3	-	TGTGCCAGCAGCTCCCAGGCAGCAGGTACGCAGTATTTT	CASSSQAAGTQYF
-	TRBV2	TRBJ1-2	-	TGTGCCAGCAGTCCCGACGCGTGGTGGCAGGAAGATAGCTACACCTTC	CASSPDAWWQEDSYTF
-	TRBV29-1	TRBJ1-1	-	TGCAGCGTTGGACGGGTCTTGGACACTGAAGCTTTCTTT	CSVGRVLDTEAFF
-	TRBV10-3	TRBJ2-1	TRBD2	TGTGCCATCAGGGCTAGCGGGTCACCGGAGAATGAGCAGTTCTTC	CAIRASGSPENEQFF
-	TRBV11-2	TRBJ2-7	-	TGTGCCAGCAGCCCGCTTCGGGGCAGGAGCTCCTACGAGCAGTACTTC	CASSPLRGRSSYEQYF
-	TRBV28	TRBJ1-3	-	TGTGCCAGCAGTGTGTCTGGAAACACCATATATTTT	CASSVSGNTIYF
-	TRBV27	TRBJ1-2	-	TGTGCCAGCAAGGGATCGGGTAGAACCCTCTATGGCTACACCTTC	CASKGSGRTLYGYTF
-	TRBV9	TRBJ1-5	TRBD1	TGTGCCAGCAGCCCGGACAGGGGTGATCAGCCCCAGCATTTT	CASSPDRGDQPQHF
-	TRBV7-5	TRBJ1-3	-	TGTCGACGGGGTCCTGGAAACACCATATATTTT	CRRGPGNTIYF
-	TRBV14	TRBJ2-1	-	TGTGCCAGCAGCCAAGATTGGTTAATAGTGGACTACAATGAGCAGTTCTTC	CASSQDWLIVDYNEQFF
-	TRBV18	TRBJ1-1	-	TGTGCCAGCTCACCCCCGGGACTTCGGAACACTGAAGCTTTCTTT	CASSPPGLRNTEAFF
-	TRBV28	TRBJ1-5	TRBD1	TGTGCCAGCAGTACCGGGACAGGGAGTCAGCCCCAGCATTTT	CASSTGTGSQPQHF
-	TRBV6-5	TRBJ1-4	TRBD1	TGTGCCAGCAGTCGGACGGGACAGGGAGGGGAAAAACTGTTTTTT	CASSRTGQGGEKLFF
-	TRBV27	TRBJ2-1	-	TGTGCCAGCACCCTAGGTAGTGAGCAGTTCTTC	CASTLGSEQFF
-	TRBV27	TRBJ2-1	TRBD2	TGTGCCAGCAGCCGTGGACTAGCGGGCCCTACGGGCCTAATTGAGCAGTTCTTC	CASSRGLAGPTGLIEQFF
once	TRBV7-2	TRBJ1-2	TRBD1	TGTGCCAGCAGCGTCGGCGGTGGACAGGGGGCGCGGGGCTACACCTTC	CASSVGGGQGARGYTF
-	TRBV10-3	TRBJ2-7	TRBD2	TGTGCCATCAGTGTAGAGGAGCGGGGCTACGAGCAGTACTTC	CAISVEERGYEQYF
once	TRBV28	TRBJ1-5	-	TGTGCCAGCTTTGAGACTGGGAGGCCGGGTCAGCCCCAGCATTTT	CASFETGRPGQPQHF
-	TRBV27	TRBJ1-4	TRBD1	TGTGCCAGCAGCGCAGACAGGGCTGGGGATGAAAAACTGTTTTTT	CASSADRAGDEKLFF
-	TRBV6-6	TRBJ2-2	-	TGTGCCAGCAGTTATAATTCCGCGAACACCGGGGAGCTGTTTTTT	CASSYNSANTGELFF
-	TRBV27	TRBJ1-2	-	TGTGCCAGCGGAACGGGGGGGCGGAAAGGTCGGGGTGGCTACACCTTC	CASGTGGRKGRGGYTF
-	TRBV2	TRBJ2-1	-	TGTGCCAGCAGGGTCTTAGATGAGCAGTTCTTC	CASRVLDEQFF
-	TRBV6-1	TRBJ2-2	-	TGTGCCAGCAGTGAAGCGGTGGCAGTTCAGGCCGGGGAGCTGTTTTTT	CASSEAVAVQAGELFF